The 2 T cell receptor beta chains presented below share a single source sample, sequenced in a study of CD8 T cells in Susac syndrome (dated by TCRdb to the late 2010s). The library was built by means of the immunoSEQ multiplex PCR assay. RNA was extracted using the RNeasy kit, and about 0.45 to 1 ug of the RNA was reverse transcribed with random hexamers. TCRdb's own reprocessing of the public reads used fastp at Q25 and MiXCR and kept productive beta chains. Every entry covers one CDR3 protein and lists the most common genes and DNA from its rows. For this sample there are about 400,000 distinct CDR3 sequences; around 85% appear just once. Under 0.15% of the sample rests with the top ten. Sample: CD8+ T cells from PBMCs. Source of these receptors: a human donor with multiple sclerosis.

V is TRBV6-2 or TRBV6-3 and J is TRBJ1-5; no clear D gene. The V and J ends lost 5 bases and 9 bases respectively, with 14 bases between them. CDR3 length: 13 residues. CDR1 and CDR2 (germline): MNHEY, SVGEGT. The CDR3 here is CASSKTPFGPQHF. The CDR3 DNA follows: TGTGCCAGCAGTAAAACCCCGTTTGGGCCCCAGCATTTT.

This rearrangement joins TRBV28 to TRBJ1-5, with D perhaps TRBD1 (5 bases). Trimming took off 1 base at V and 6 bases at J, with 7 bases between the two ends. This CDR3 is 13 amino acids long. Per the germline V gene, CDR1 is MDHEN and CDR2 is SYDVKM. CDR3 in amino acids: CASSLLGVQPQHF. The DNA for the CDR3 is TGTGCCAGCAGTTTATTGGGGGTTCAGCCCCAGCATTTT.